This TCR beta chain was sequenced for a study of shared clonotypes between healthy human individuals. Study outcomes and limitations: Naive CD4 clonotype sharing across several donors was roughly 5%.

In the authors' workflow: Junction-only sequences produced by ImmunoSEQ had no quality scores, so filtering differed. Clones were sequenced by immunoSEQ multiplex PCR, and TCRdb holds only the in-frame ones, with some missing. V and J calls and clone size follow that table, whereas D and trimming were derived from the DNA. The repertoire consists of approximately 530,000 clones, with approximately 95% occurring once and the leading ten covering about 0.06%. The length of the CDR3 is 15 residues. Germline values: CDR1 MGHRA, CDR2 YSYEKL. V was cut by 3 bases and J by 2 bases, with 10 bases left in between. In regard to this clone: The antigen is undetermined.

Sequenced material: naive CD4+ T cells sorted from blood. Specified subset: CD45RA+ positively selected. This TCR was sampled from a woman in her thirties in good health. The chain combines TRBV4-1 with TRBJ2-2; D is undetermined. The CDR3 is CASSHWMTNTGELFF. The CDR3 coding sequence is TGCGCCAGCAGCCACTGGATGACTAACACCGGGGAGCTGTTTTTT.